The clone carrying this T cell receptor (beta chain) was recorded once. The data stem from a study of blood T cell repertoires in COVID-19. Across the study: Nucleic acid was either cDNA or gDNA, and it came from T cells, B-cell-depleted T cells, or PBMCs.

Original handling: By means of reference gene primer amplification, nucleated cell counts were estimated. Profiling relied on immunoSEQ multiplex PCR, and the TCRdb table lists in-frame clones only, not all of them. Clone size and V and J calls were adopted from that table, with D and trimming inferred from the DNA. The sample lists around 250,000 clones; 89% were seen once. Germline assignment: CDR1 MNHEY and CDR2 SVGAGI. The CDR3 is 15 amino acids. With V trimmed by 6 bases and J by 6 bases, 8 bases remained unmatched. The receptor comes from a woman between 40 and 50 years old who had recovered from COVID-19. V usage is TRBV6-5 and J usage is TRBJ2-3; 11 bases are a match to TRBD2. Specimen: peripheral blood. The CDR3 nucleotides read TGTGCCAGCAGAGATAGCGGGAGGGCCATCGATACGCAGTATTTT. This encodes CASRDSGRAIDTQYF.